Below are 4 T cell receptor beta chains sequenced from a single sample in a study of T cell responses to AZD1222 COVID-19 vaccine. Profiled with immunoSEQ multiplex PCR; TCRdb holds only in-frame clones, not every one. The table lists 150,000 to 200,000 clones, around 93% of them singletons. The material sequenced was peripheral blood, taken on day 0 of AZD1222 vaccination. Receptors originate from an adult in good health.

This chain connects TRBV18 to TRBJ1-1, with D maybe TRBD1 (5 bases). Trimming removed 4 bases from V and 0 bases from J, with 21 bases in between. Per germline, CDR1 KGHSH and CDR2 LQKENI. CDR3 length equals 18 residues. CDR3 loop: CASSLGLYWGSLNTEAFF. For the CDR3, the DNA is TGTGCCAGCTCACTTGGACTGTACTGGGGGTCTCTGAACACTGAAGCTTTCTTT.

The chain has TRBV9 and TRBJ2-7; weak D call: TRBD2 (5 bases). Per the germline V gene, CDR1 is SGDLS and CDR2 is YYNGEE. V lost 0 bases and J lost 7, with 14 bases in between. This CDR3 region has 14 residues. CDR3 residues: CASSVDQDSGEQYF. The CDR3 nucleotides are TGTGCCAGCAGCGTAGATCAGGACTCCGGTGAGCAGTACTTC.

The chain has TRBV30 and TRBJ2-7; D unclear. The V end lost 1 base, the J end lost 7 bases, and 11 bases lay between the germline ends. This CDR3 spans 12 amino acids. Germline V lookup: CDR1 GTSNPN, CDR2 SVGIG (reference sequence). CDR3 in DNA: TGTGCCTGGAGTGATCCATCGTGGGAGCAGTACTTC. Translation: CAWSDPSWEQYF. Variable domain in full (rest from reference TRBV30 and TRBJ2-7): SQTIHQWPATLVQPVGSPLSLECTVEGTSNPNLYWYRQAAGRGLQLLFYSVGIGQISSEVPQNLSASRPQDRQFILSSKKLLLSDSGFYLCAWSDPSWEQYFGPGTRLTVT.

CDR3 in DNA: TGTGCCAGCAGCCAAGATTCAGGGAGCAATCAGCCCCAGCATTTT. It codes for CASSQDSGSNQPQHF. The gene calls are TRBV3-1 (or the pseudogene TRBV3-2) and TRBJ1-5; a weak D match, TRBD1 (5 bases). The germline gives CDR1 LGHDT, CDR2 YNNKEL (reference sequence). V was pared by 0 bases and J by 1 base, with 7 bases between. The CDR3 length is 15 residues.